Many counts were recorded for the clone carrying this T cell receptor (beta chain). What it recognizes is unknown. The source of the sample is a study of post-analysis software for immune sequencing data. Overall study results and limits: In patients, 4 to 6 TRBV segments were more frequent than in controls, with TRBV5-6, TRBV5-1 and TRBV20-1 among them.

CDR1 and CDR2 from the germline V gene are DFQATT and SNEGSKA (reference sequence). Unmatched junction bases numbered 8, after V lost 0 bases and J lost 3 bases. The CDR3 extends over 18 amino acids. Presence of unique molecular identifiers characterized the TCR beta cDNA libraries. Input of roughly 0.85 to 11 million T cells yielded 450,000 to 550,000 cDNA molecules. A single record per CDR3 protein comes from TCRdb applying MiXCR to the PCR reads. The sample yields about 190,000 distinct CDR3 sequences, over 25% seen once. The material sequenced was blood. The V call is TRBV20-1, the J call TRBJ2-1, with 13 bases that match TRBD2. The TCR sequence derives from a girl aged 2 to 17 with multiple sclerosis. CDR3 bases: TGCAGTGCTAGAGATCTGGTGACTAGCGGGGGGAGCTACAATGAGCAGTTCTTC. Amino acid sequence: CSARDLVTSGGSYNEQFF.